This TCR beta chain stems from a study of blood T cell repertoires in COVID-19. Participants had their cohort set by participant-reported clinical history. Assay: immunoSEQ multiplex PCR; the TCRdb copy retains only in-frame clones and omits some. The repertoire holds 180,000 or so clones, with around 84% as singletons. The specimen was PBMCs or T cells enriched from blood (not recorded which). The source is a man aged 50 or older who had recovered from COVID-19.

The CDR3 DNA sequence: TGTGCCAGCGCCAGACTAGCGGGGGGGACAGATACGCAGTATTTT. Translating gives CASARLAGGTDTQYF. J is TRBJ2-3 and V is TRBV6-4, with 14 bases fitting TRBD2. CDR1 and CDR2 (germline): MRHNA, SNTAGT. The V gene end was trimmed by 8 bases and the J gene end by 3 bases; junction bases not matched to a gene: 4. CDR3 length: 15 amino acids.